This is a list of T cell receptor beta chains from one sample in a study of PD-L1 blockade in urothelial cancer. The method was immunoSEQ multiplex PCR; TCRdb's version includes in-frame clones alone and lacks a portion of them. This sample yields around 47,000 clones, of which roughly four fifths are seen a single time; about 13% belongs to the top ten. The specimen was PBMCs, collected around atezolizumab (anti-PD-L1) treatment. Source of these receptors: a man between 60 and 75 years old with urothelial cancer. CDR3s include the opening cysteine and the closing phenylalanine or tryptophan. The D gene is left open where the match is weak. Only part of the rows carry a size: once, few, many, or a class if the clone is expanded.

j_call cdr3_length d_call v_call clone_size cdr3_aa cdr3_nt
TRBJ2-7 16 TRBD1 TRBV27 . CASSNAPGGHSYEQYF TGTGCCAGCAGTAACGCCCCAGGGGGCCACTCCTACGAGCAGTACTTC
TRBJ1-1 13 . TRBV10-1 . CASSLDSQTEAFF TGCGCCAGCAGTTTAGACAGCCAGACTGAAGCTTTCTTT
TRBJ2-3 15 TRBD2 TRBV7-2 . CASSLAGLAADTQYF TGTGCCAGCAGCCTAGCCGGTCTAGCGGCAGATACGCAGTATTTT
TRBJ1-1 13 . TRBV5-6 . CASSFRIDTEAFF TGTGCCAGCAGCTTCAGGATAGACACTGAAGCTTTCTTT
TRBJ1-3 11 . TRBV19 . CASGTGNTIYF TGTGCCAGCGGGACAGGAAACACCATATATTTT
TRBJ2-7 15 . TRBV28 . CASSLSGYNSYEQYF TGTGCCAGCAGTTTATCGGGTTACAACTCCTACGAGCAGTACTTC
TRBJ2-2 17 TRBD2 TRBV5-1 . CASSRGTSGLNTGELFF TGCGCCAGCAGCAGAGGGACTAGCGGGTTGAACACCGGGGAGCTGTTTTTT
TRBJ2-2 14 . TRBV7-2 . CATRTYSNTGELFF TGTGCCACTCGGACTTACTCGAACACCGGGGAGCTGTTTTTT
TRBJ2-1 18 TRBD2 TRBV11-2 . CASSLDPLWRGGPNEQFF TGTGCCAGCAGCTTAGACCCGCTTTGGCGGGGGGGCCCCAATGAGCAGTTCTTC
TRBJ2-5 12 . TRBV27 . CASGPARETQYF TGTGCCAGCGGTCCCGCGAGAGAGACCCAGTACTTC
TRBJ2-1 14 TRBD1 TRBV10-1 . CASSATGWSGEQFF TGCGCCAGCAGTGCGACAGGGTGGAGTGGTGAGCAGTTCTTC
TRBJ2-3 15 . TRBV6-1 . CASRARVSSTDTQYF TGTGCCAGCAGGGCCAGGGTGTCCAGCACAGATACGCAGTATTTT
TRBJ1-2 15 TRBD1 TRBV5-1 . CASSLLRDRPFGYTF TGCGCCAGCAGCTTGTTGAGGGACAGGCCCTTTGGCTACACCTTC
TRBJ1-1 14 . TRBV13 . CASSLGHQNTEAFF TGTGCCAGCAGCTTAGGACACCAGAACACTGAAGCTTTCTTT
TRBJ2-7 17 TRBD1 TRBV18 . CASSPGTDRGSPYEQYF TGTGCCAGCTCACCAGGGACAGACCGAGGGTCTCCCTACGAGCAGTACTTC
TRBJ1-5 14 . TRBV28 . CASSFAQGRQPQHF TGTGCCAGCAGTTTCGCGCAGGGAAGACAGCCCCAGCATTTT
TRBJ1-1 15 TRBD1 TRBV9 . CASSATPTGVTEAFF TGTGCCAGCAGCGCGACCCCGACAGGGGTCACTGAAGCTTTCTTT
TRBJ2-7 17 TRBD1 TRBV2 . CASSVSPPDRGADEQYF TGTGCCAGCAGTGTTTCCCCCCCGGACAGGGGCGCCGACGAGCAGTACTTC
TRBJ2-3 16 TRBD1 TRBV4-3 . CASSQEKGQGLDTQYF TGCGCCAGCAGCCAAGAGAAAGGACAGGGTCTAGATACGCAGTATTTT
TRBJ1-1 11 . TRBV29-1 . CSVENGPGAFF TGCAGCGTTGAAAACGGCCCAGGGGCTTTCTTT
TRBJ2-1 15 TRBD2 TRBV11-2 . CASRRAGGVADEQFF TGTGCCAGCAGAAGAGCGGGGGGAGTGGCCGATGAGCAGTTCTTC
TRBJ2-7 17 TRBD2 TRBV30 . CAWNGWGSGASSYEQYF TGTGCCTGGAACGGTTGGGGTAGCGGGGCCTCCTCCTACGAGCAGTACTTC
TRBJ2-5 17 TRBD2 TRBV11-2 . CASSFGWSGGAEETQYF TGTGCCAGCAGCTTCGGTTGGAGCGGGGGGGCCGAAGAGACCCAGTACTTC
TRBJ2-3 13 . TRBV5-5 . CASSSPSTDTQYF TGTGCCAGCAGCTCTCCTAGCACAGATACGCAGTATTTT
TRBJ2-3 16 . TRBV9 few CASSVEAGSSTDTQYF TGTGCCAGCAGCGTAGAGGCAGGATCTAGCACAGATACGCAGTATTTT
TRBJ2-3 15 TRBD2 TRBV30 . CAWSLLAGYSDTQYF TGTGCCTGGAGTTTGCTAGCGGGTTATTCAGATACGCAGTATTTT
TRBJ1-2 14 . TRBV7-9 . CASSRGSSNYGYTF TGTGCCAGCAGCCGAGGGAGCTCTAACTATGGCTACACCTTC
TRBJ2-3 14 . TRBV5-6 . CASSRQLSTDTQYF TGTGCCAGCAGTAGACAGCTAAGCACAGATACGCAGTATTTT